The text below deals with one TCR beta chain. Assay: immunoSEQ multiplex PCR; the TCRdb copy retains only in-frame clones and omits some. The sample has 90,000 to 150,000 clones; around 87% are singletons. Germline CDR1 and CDR2: LNHDA and SQIVND (reference sequence). V lost 5 bases, J lost 7 bases, and 12 bases lay in between. The CDR3 totals 13 residues. The record originates from a study of T cell responses to AZD1222 COVID-19 vaccine. The sample here was peripheral blood, taken on day 0 of AZD1222 vaccination. The source is an adult in good health. The chain couples TRBV19 to TRBJ1-5; D uncertain. CDR3 bases: TGTGCCAGTAGTCTACGTATGGCCCAGCCCCAGCATTTT. Translating gives CASSLRMAQPQHF.